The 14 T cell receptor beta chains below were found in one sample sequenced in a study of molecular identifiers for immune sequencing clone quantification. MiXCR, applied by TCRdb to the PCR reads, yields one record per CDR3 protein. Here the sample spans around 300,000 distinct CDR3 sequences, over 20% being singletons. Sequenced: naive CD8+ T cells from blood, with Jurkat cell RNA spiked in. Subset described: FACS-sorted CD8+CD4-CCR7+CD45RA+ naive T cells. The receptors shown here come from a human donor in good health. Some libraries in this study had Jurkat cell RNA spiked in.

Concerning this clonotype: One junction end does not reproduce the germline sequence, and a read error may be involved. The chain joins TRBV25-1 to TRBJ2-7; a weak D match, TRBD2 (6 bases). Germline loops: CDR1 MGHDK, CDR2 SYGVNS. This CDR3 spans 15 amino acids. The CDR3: CARSELWAGSYEQYF. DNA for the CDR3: TGTGCCCGCAGTGAATTATGGGCGGGATCCTACGAGCAGTACTTC.

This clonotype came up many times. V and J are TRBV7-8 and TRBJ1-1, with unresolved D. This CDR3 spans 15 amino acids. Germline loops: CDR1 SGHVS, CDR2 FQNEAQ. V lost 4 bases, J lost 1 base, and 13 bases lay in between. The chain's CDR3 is CASSSAGRTNTEAFF. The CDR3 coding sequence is TGTGCCAGCAGCTCTGCCGGACGGACGAACACTGAAGCTTTCTTT.

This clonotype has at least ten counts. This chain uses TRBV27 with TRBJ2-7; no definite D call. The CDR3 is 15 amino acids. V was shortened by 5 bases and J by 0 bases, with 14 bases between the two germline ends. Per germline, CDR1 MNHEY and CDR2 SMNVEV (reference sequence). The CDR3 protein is CASSLLPSSSYEQYF. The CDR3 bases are TGTGCCAGCAGTCTCCTCCCAAGTTCCTCCTACGAGCAGTACTTC.

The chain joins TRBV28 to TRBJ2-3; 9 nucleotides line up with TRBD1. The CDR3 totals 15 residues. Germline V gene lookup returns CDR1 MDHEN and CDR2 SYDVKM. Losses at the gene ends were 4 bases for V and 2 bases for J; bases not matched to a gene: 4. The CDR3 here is CASSSGQGTTDTQYF. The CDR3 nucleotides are TGTGCCAGCAGTTCTGGACAGGGGACCACAGATACGCAGTATTTT.

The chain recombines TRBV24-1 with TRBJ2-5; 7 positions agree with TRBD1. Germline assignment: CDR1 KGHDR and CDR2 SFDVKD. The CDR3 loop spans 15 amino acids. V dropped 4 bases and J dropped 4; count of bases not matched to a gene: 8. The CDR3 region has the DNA TGTGCCACCAGTGAACCAACCCCAGGGGGAGAGACCCAGTACTTC. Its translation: CATSEPTPGGETQYF.

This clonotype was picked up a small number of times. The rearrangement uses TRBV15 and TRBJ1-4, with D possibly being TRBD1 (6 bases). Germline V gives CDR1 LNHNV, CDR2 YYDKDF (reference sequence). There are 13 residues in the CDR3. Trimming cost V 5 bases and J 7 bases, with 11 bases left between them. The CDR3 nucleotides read TGTGCCACCAGCCACAGGGCAGGTGAAAAACTGTTTTTT. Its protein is CATSHRAGEKLFF.

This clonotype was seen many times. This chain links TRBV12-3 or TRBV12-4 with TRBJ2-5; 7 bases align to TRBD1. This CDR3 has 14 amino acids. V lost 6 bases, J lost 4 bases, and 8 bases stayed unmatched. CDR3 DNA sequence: TGTGCCAGCAGGCCCGGGACAGAAAGAGAGACCCAGTACTTC. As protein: CASRPGTERETQYF.

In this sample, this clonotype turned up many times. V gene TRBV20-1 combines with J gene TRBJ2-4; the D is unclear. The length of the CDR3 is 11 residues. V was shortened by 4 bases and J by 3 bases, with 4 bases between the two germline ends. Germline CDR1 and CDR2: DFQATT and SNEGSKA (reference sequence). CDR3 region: CSATSKNIQYF. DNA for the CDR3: TGCAGTGCTACCAGCAAAAACATTCAGTACTTC.

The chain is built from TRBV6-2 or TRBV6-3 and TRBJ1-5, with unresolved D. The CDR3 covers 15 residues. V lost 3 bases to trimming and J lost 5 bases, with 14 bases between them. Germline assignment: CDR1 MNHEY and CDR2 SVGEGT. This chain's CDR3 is CASSYEGLVDQPQHF. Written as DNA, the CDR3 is TGTGCCAGCAGTTATGAAGGCCTGGTGGATCAGCCCCAGCATTTT.

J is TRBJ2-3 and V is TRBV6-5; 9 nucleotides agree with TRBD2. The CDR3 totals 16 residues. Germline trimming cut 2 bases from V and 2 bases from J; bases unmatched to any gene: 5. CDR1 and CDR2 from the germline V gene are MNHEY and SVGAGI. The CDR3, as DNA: TGTGCCAGCAGTTACAGGGCTAGCGGGAACACAGATACGCAGTATTTT. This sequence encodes CASSYRASGNTDTQYF.

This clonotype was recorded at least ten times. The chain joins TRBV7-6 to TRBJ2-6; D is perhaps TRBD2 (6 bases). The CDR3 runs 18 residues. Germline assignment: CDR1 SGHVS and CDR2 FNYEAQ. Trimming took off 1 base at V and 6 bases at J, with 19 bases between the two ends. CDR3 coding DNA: TGTGCCAGCAGCTTAGTCGCGGGGTACTCTCTTTTGGCCAACGTCCTGACTTTC. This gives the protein CASSLVAGYSLLANVLTF. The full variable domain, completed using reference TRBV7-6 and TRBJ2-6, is GAGVSQSPRYKVTKRGQDVALRCDPISGHVSLYWYRQALGQGPEFLTYFNYEAQQDKSGLPNDRFSAERPEGSISTLTIQRTEQRDSAMYRCASSLVAGYSLLANVLTFGAGSRLTVL.

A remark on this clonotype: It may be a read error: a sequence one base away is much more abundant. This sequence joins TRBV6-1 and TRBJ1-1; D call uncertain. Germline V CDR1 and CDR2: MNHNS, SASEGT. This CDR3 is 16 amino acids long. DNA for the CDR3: TGTACCAGCAGCTACAATTTCGGGGATCTGAGCACTGAAGCTTTCTTT. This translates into CTSSYNFGDLSTEAFF.

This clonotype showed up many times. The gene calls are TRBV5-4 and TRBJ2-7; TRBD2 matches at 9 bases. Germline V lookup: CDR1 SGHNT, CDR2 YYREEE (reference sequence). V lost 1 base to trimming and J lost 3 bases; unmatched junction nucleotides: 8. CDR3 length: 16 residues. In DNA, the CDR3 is TGTGCCAGCAGCTTGCCTAGCGGGGCCCCGATCTACGAGCAGTACTTC. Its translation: CASSLPSGAPIYEQYF.

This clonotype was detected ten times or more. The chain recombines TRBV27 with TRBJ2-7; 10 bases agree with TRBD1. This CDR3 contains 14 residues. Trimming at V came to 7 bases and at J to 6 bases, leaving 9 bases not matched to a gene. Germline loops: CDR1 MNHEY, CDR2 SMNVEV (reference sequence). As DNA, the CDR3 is TGTGCCAGCAAAGCCCTGGGACAGGGGTCCGAGCAGTACTTC. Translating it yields CASKALGQGSEQYF.